The 23 T cell receptor beta chains reported below all come from one sample, sequenced in a study of T cell responses to AZD1222 COVID-19 vaccine. Generated by immunoSEQ multiplex PCR, the TCRdb table keeps only in-frame clones and is missing some. The table has 150,000 to 190,000 clones, over 70% seen once. The material was peripheral blood, obtained 28 days after the second AZD1222 dose. The receptor set was obtained from an adult who received the AZD1222 COVID-19 vaccine.

The chain joins TRBV9 to TRBJ2-2; possibly TRBD2 for D (5 bases). V gave up 0 bases and J gave up 4 bases, with 13 bases separating them. The CDR3 has 16 amino acids. The germline V gene encodes CDR1 SGDLS and CDR2 YYNGEE. The CDR3, as DNA: TGTGCCAGCAGCGTAGGTCGAGGGCCTATCACCGGGGAGCTGTTTTTT. Its protein is CASSVGRGPITGELFF.

The chain has TRBV6-5 and TRBJ2-3; D tentatively fits TRBD1 or TRBD2 (5 bases each). Germline values: CDR1 MNHEY, CDR2 SVGAGI. V shed 8 bases and J shed 0 bases, with 9 bases lying between them. There are 13 residues in the CDR3. The CDR3 is CASWDLSTDTQYF. The CDR3 bases are TGTGCCAGCTGGGACCTGAGCACAGATACGCAGTATTTT.

This clone was counted many times. The V call is TRBV9, the J call TRBJ1-6; 7 positions match TRBD1. V lost 0 bases, J lost 10 bases, and 7 bases stayed unmatched. Germline lookup yields CDR1 SGDLS and CDR2 YYNGEE. CDR3 length equals 15 residues. CDR3 DNA sequence: TGTGCCAGCAGCGTAGCCACAGGGGCAGGGTCACCCCTCCACTTT. Amino acid sequence: CASSVATGAGSPLHF.

This chain joins TRBV24-1 and TRBJ2-1; 9 nucleotides agree with TRBD1. With 4 bases clipped from V and 1 base from J, the junction kept 4 bases outside the gene matches. CDR3 length: 16 amino acids. Germline V gene data show CDR1 as KGHDR and CDR2 as SFDVKD. CDR3 sequence reads: CATSEGQGMSYNEQFF. In DNA form, the CDR3 reads TGTGCCACCAGTGAGGGACAGGGTATGTCCTACAATGAGCAGTTCTTC.

The chain employs TRBV5-4 and TRBJ2-3, with 11 bases lining up with TRBD2. The CDR3 is 16 amino acids. The V segment lost 0 bases and the J segment 3 bases; nucleotides outside the gene matches: 3. CDR1 is SGHNT, CDR2 YYREEE, per germline (reference sequence). CDR3 sequence reads: CASSLESSGRTDTQYF. The DNA for the CDR3 is TGTGCCAGCAGCTTGGAGTCTAGCGGGAGGACAGATACGCAGTATTTT. The full variable domain, with the rest looked up from reference TRBV5-4 and TRBJ2-3, is ETGVTQSPTHLIKTRGQQVTLRCSSQSGHNTVSWYQQALGQGPQFIFQYYREEENGRGNFPPRFSGLQFPNYSSELNVNALELDDSALYLCASSLESSGRTDTQYFGPGTRLTVL.

V is TRBV6-2 or TRBV6-3 and J is TRBJ1-1; perhaps TRBD1 as D (6 bases). V dropped 2 bases and J dropped 4 bases, with 8 bases sitting between them. Germline values: CDR1 MNHEY, CDR2 SVGEGT. The CDR3 extends over 13 amino acids. CDR3 nucleotide sequence: TGTGCCAGCAGTTACGGGACACTCACTGAAGCTTTCTTT. Translating gives CASSYGTLTEAFF.

The V gene is TRBV21-1, the J gene TRBJ2-3. TRBV21-1 is flagged as a pseudogene. This CDR3 has 16 residues. CDR3 bases: TGTGCCAGCACCTCAGAGGGGGGAAACGGCACAGATACGCAGTATTTT. Its protein product is CASTSEGGNGTDTQYF.

CDR3 region: CATSRDFWGASYNEQFF. CDR3 DNA sequence: TGTGCCACCAGCAGAGATTTCTGGGGGGCGTCTTACAATGAGCAGTTCTTC. The chain combines TRBV15 with TRBJ2-1, with D perhaps TRBD1 or TRBD2 (6 bases each). The CDR3 length is 17 residues. CDR1 LNHNV and CDR2 YYDKDF come from the germline V gene (reference sequence). V lost 0 bases and J 4 bases, leaving 16 bases between the germline ends.

The genes are TRBV7-3 and TRBJ2-1; D tentatively reads TRBD1 or TRBD2 (6 bases each). Per the germline V gene, CDR1 is SGHTA and CDR2 is FQGTGA. Trimming stripped 7 bases from V and 5 bases from J, with 18 bases between. This CDR3 has 15 amino acids. The CDR3 is CASTLGGQGNNEQFF. The CDR3 coding sequence is TGTGCCAGCACTCTGGGGGGACAAGGAAACAATGAGCAGTTCTTC.

This clone was counted between two and nine times. The genes are TRBV7-9 and TRBJ1-1; possible D gene TRBD1, 5 bases. The CDR3 loop spans 12 amino acids. Trimming pared 6 bases from V and 1 base from J, leaving 6 bases between. In germline, CDR1 is SEHNR, CDR2 FQNEAQ (reference sequence). The CDR3 nucleotides are TGTGCCAGCAGGCAGGGGAACACTGAAGCTTTCTTT. It specifies CASRQGNTEAFF.

The chain has TRBV30 and TRBJ1-6, with a tentative D call TRBD1 (5 bases). The germline V and J ends were trimmed by 4 bases and 0 bases, with 10 bases remaining between them. The CDR3 runs to 15 residues. Germline loops: CDR1 GTSNPN, CDR2 SVGIG (reference sequence). CDR3 residues: CAWTVDSSYNSPLHF. CDR3 sequence (DNA): TGTGCCTGGACCGTCGACAGCTCCTATAATTCACCCCTCCACTTT.

The rearrangement uses TRBV5-1 and TRBJ2-7, with 11 positions matching TRBD1. Germline V CDR1 and CDR2: SGHRS, YFSETQ. J lost 5 bases, V lost 6 bases, and 7 bases had no gene match. This CDR3 comprises 14 residues. This chain's CDR3 is CASTERGQGDEQYF. DNA for the CDR3: TGCGCCAGCACCGAAAGGGGACAGGGGGACGAGCAGTACTTC. The entire variable domain, with the rest obtained from reference TRBV5-1 and TRBJ2-7, is as follows: KAGVTQTPRYLIKTRGQQVTLSCSPISGHRSVSWYQQTPGQGLQFLFEYFSETQRNKGNFPGRFSGRQFSNSRSEMNVSTLELGDSALYLCASTERGQGDEQYFGPGTRLTVT.

The chain joins TRBV6-5 to TRBJ1-2; 8 bases are a match to TRBD1. The CDR3 spans 13 residues. Losses at the gene ends were 6 bases for V and 8 bases for J; bases not matched to a gene: 8. Germline-derived CDR1 and CDR2 are MNHEY and SVGAGI. The CDR3 nucleotides read TGTGCCAGCAGCCGGGACAGGCTCAGGGGCTACACCTTC. Its translation: CASSRDRLRGYTF.

The genes are TRBV28 and TRBJ1-2; D unresolved. This CDR3 region has 18 residues. Germline lookup yields CDR1 MDHEN and CDR2 SYDVKM. V dropped 5 bases and J dropped 4 bases, with 26 bases sitting between them. The chain's CDR3 is CASSDILSRRITTYGYTF. Here the CDR3 DNA reads TGTGCCAGCAGTGACATACTCTCTCGGCGGATCACCACCTATGGCTACACCTTC.

The V gene is TRBV5-1, the J gene TRBJ2-1; 8 positions match TRBD2. V gave up 4 bases and J gave up 0 bases; unmatched junction bases: 3. Per the germline V gene, CDR1 is SGHRS and CDR2 is YFSETQ. The CDR3 sequence is 15 residues long. For the CDR3, the DNA is TGCGCCAGCAGCGCGGGGGGCGGCTCCTACAATGAGCAGTTCTTC. Translated: CASSAGGGSYNEQFF.

This chain connects TRBV6-5 to TRBJ2-1, with 11 positions matching TRBD2. V gave up 2 bases and J gave up 8 bases; unmatched junction bases: 5. Germline-derived CDR1 and CDR2 are MNHEY and SVGAGI. CDR3 length: 15 residues. The CDR3 DNA follows: TGTGCCAGCAGTTACCATACTAGCGGGAGCTATGAGCAGTTCTTC. Translation: CASSYHTSGSYEQFF.

The J gene is TRBJ1-2, the V gene TRBV28; possible D gene TRBD1, 6 bases. The CDR3 contains 14 residues. The germline gives CDR1 MDHEN, CDR2 SYDVKM. The CDR3 loop reads CAVVWAGVHYGYTF. For the CDR3, the DNA is TGTGCAGTAGTTTGGGCAGGGGTCCACTATGGCTACACCTTC.

The gene calls are TRBV18 and TRBJ1-6, with D possibly TRBD1 on 5 matching bases. CDR1 and CDR2 from the germline V gene are KGHSH and LQKENI. The CDR3 loop spans 16 amino acids. The V and J ends lost 1 base and 6 bases respectively, with 13 bases between them. CDR3 sequence: CASSPRGTPANSPLHF. Written as DNA, the CDR3 is TGTGCCAGCTCACCACGCGGGACTCCGGCTAATTCACCCCTCCACTTT.

This clone has only one observation. The chain couples TRBV30 to TRBJ2-7, with 9 nucleotides matching TRBD1. The CDR3 is made up of 13 amino acids. Unmatched junction bases numbered 4, after V lost 4 bases and J lost 3 bases. CDR1 and CDR2 (germline): GTSNPN, SVGIG (reference sequence). CDR3: CAWMGQGHYEQYF. The DNA for the CDR3 is TGTGCCTGGATGGGACAGGGACACTACGAGCAGTACTTC.

The chain carries TRBV25-1 and TRBJ1-3; D may be TRBD1 (6 bases). Trimming cost V 2 bases and J 0 bases, with 14 bases left between them. The CDR3 runs to 17 residues. The V gene's germline CDR1 is MGHDK and CDR2 SYGVNS. Here the CDR3 DNA reads TGTGCCAGCAGTGAAGGGGGACACCCGAGCTCTGGAAACACCATATATTTT. Protein sequence: CASSEGGHPSSGNTIYF.

V usage is TRBV6-2 or TRBV6-3 and J usage is TRBJ2-7; possibly TRBD1 or TRBD2 for D (5 bases each). V was pared by 3 bases and J by 7 bases, with 16 bases between. The CDR3 has 14 amino acids. CDR1 and CDR2 (germline): MNHEY, SVGEGT. The CDR3 DNA reads as TGTGCCAGCAGTTATACGCGTGGGGGATCTGAGCAGTACTTC. This translates into CASSYTRGGSEQYF.

The CDR3 region has the DNA TGCGCCAGCAGCACGAATCAAGAGACCCAGTACTTC. Protein: CASSTNQETQYF. The chain combines TRBV5-1 with TRBJ2-5; D is unclear. Per the germline V gene, CDR1 is SGHRS and CDR2 is YFSETQ. Between the trimmed V and J ends, which lost 4 bases and 2 bases, there was a span of 6 bases. This CDR3 has 12 residues.

The chain combines TRBV19 with TRBJ2-7, with a weak D call TRBD1 (6 bases). Germline-derived CDR1 and CDR2 are LNHDA and SQIVND (reference sequence). This CDR3 comprises 14 residues. V lost 3 bases and J lost 2, with 11 bases in between. This CDR3 is CASSIGQTTYEQYF. CDR3 nucleotides: TGTGCCAGTAGTATTGGACAGACAACCTACGAGCAGTACTTC.